The clone carrying this TCR beta chain was seen ten or more times. Its antigen remains unknown. Hyperthyroidism patients were newly diagnosed, ill under 2 months, and aged 18 to 65 years. Exclusion applied to patients with other autoimmune diseases, uncontrolled infections, pregnancy or lactation. With 1 base clipped from V and 2 bases from J, the junction kept 8 bases outside the gene matches. CDR1 and CDR2 (germline): SGHRS, YFSETQ. The CDR3 loop spans 16 amino acids. The data originate from a study of Graves' ophthalmopathy and Graves' hyperthyroidism. Notes on the study in general: Ophthalmopathy progression cases were predicted by the model with 70.59% sensitivity and 72% to 85% specificity.

RNA transcripts yielded amplified TCR beta CDR3 regions. Investigators did first-round RT-PCR with HTBI primers, then second-round multiplex PCR. TCRdb reprocessed the multiplex PCR reads with MiXCR, giving one entry per CDR3 protein. The sample contains 400,000 or so distinct CDR3 sequences, 15% of which appear only once. Sequenced material: peripheral blood. The TCR was taken from a woman aged 18-29 years with stable Graves' hyperthyroidism. This chain links TRBV5-1 with TRBJ1-2; 7 bases agree with TRBD1. The CDR3 nucleotides are TGCGCCAGCAGCTTGTCATCAGGGACAGACAACTATGGCTACACCTTC. This translates into CASSLSSGTDNYGYTF.